A single sample gave rise to the 13 T cell receptor beta chains below, sequenced in a study of OX40 agonist ivuxolimab in advanced cancers. Repertoires were generated with immunoSEQ multiplex PCR, while TCRdb's copy carries only in-frame clones and drops some. The sample lists 95,000 to 150,000 clones, about 94% occurring once. The material sequenced was CD4+ or CD8+ T cells sorted from blood, taken in a trial of the OX40 agonist ivuxolimab. All receptors come from an adult with an advanced solid tumor such as melanoma, head and neck, liver or kidney cancer.

This sequence joins TRBV7-9 and TRBJ2-5, with TRBD2 identical over 11 bases. The DNA end favors TRBJ2-7, so the J call may be wrong. Germline CDR1 is SEHNR and CDR2 is FQNEAQ (reference sequence). The CDR3 is made up of 15 amino acids. The CDR3 DNA follows: TGTGCCAGCAGCTTTTTAGCGGGAGGGGGCTACGAGCAGTACTTC. It specifies CASSFLAGGGYEQYF.

The chain carries TRBV7-9 and TRBJ2-3; D perhaps matches TRBD2 (5 bases). Germline assignment: CDR1 SEHNR and CDR2 FQNEAQ (reference sequence). This CDR3 contains 13 residues. V gave up 6 bases and J gave up 8 bases, with 15 bases separating them. The CDR3 region is CASRDSHEGTQYF. In DNA form, the CDR3 reads TGTGCCAGCAGGGACTCCCATGAGGGTACGCAGTATTTT.

The chain recombines TRBV7-8 with TRBJ2-3, with 13 bases matching TRBD2. Per the germline V gene, CDR1 is SGHVS and CDR2 is FQNEAQ. This CDR3 is built from 16 residues. V shed 2 bases and J 5 bases; nucleotides not matched to a gene: 4. CDR3 in amino acids: CASSLRTSGSRDTQYF. CDR3 nucleotide sequence: TGTGCCAGCAGCTTAAGGACTAGCGGGAGTAGAGATACGCAGTATTTT.

The V gene is TRBV29-1, the J gene TRBJ1-3; 9 bases are a match to TRBD1. This CDR3 comprises 14 residues. V trimming: 4 bases; J trimming: 3 bases; junction bases outside the gene matches: 4. Germline assignment: CDR1 SQVTM and CDR2 ANQGSEA. The CDR3 DNA reads as TGCAGCGTTGGAGGGGACAGGGATGGAAACACCATATATTTT. It translates to CSVGGDRDGNTIYF.

This rearrangement joins TRBV2 to TRBJ1-6; D call uncertain. Trimming pared 2 bases from V and 10 bases from J, leaving 6 bases between. CDR3 length: 12 amino acids. Germline-derived CDR1 and CDR2 are SNHLY and FYNNEI. The DNA for the CDR3 is TGTGCCAGCAGTGAATCCAGGTCACCCCTCCACTTT. Translation gives CASSESRSPLHF.

V gene TRBV5-6 combines with J gene TRBJ2-7; D gene ambiguous. The V gene lost 0 bases and the J gene lost 0 bases, with 7 bases spanning the gap. The germline V gene encodes CDR1 SGHDT and CDR2 YYEEEE. The CDR3 length is 14 residues. CDR3 nucleotides: TGTGCCAGCAGCTTGGGCCTGCTCTCCTACGAGCAGTACTTC. Encoded protein: CASSLGLLSYEQYF.

The gene calls are TRBV5-4 and TRBJ2-7; tentative D call: TRBD2 (5 bases). Germline CDR1 is SGHNT and CDR2 is YYREEE (reference sequence). Trimming stripped 2 bases from V and 5 bases from J, with 14 bases between. The CDR3 is 14 residues long. CDR3 DNA: TGTGCCAGCAGCTTAAAAAGCGGTACCCACGAGCAGTACTTC. It yields the protein CASSLKSGTHEQYF.

The genes are TRBV6-5 and TRBJ1-2; TRBD1 matches 9 bases. V lost 10 bases and J lost 4; bases outside the gene matches: 7. Germline CDR1 and CDR2: MNHEY and SVGAGI. This CDR3 is 13 amino acids long. CDR3 protein: CATRPGQGYGYTF. CDR3 sequence (DNA): TGTGCCACAAGACCGGGACAGGGCTATGGCTACACCTTC.

The chain has TRBV28 and TRBJ1-5; the D is unclear. Trimming pared 5 bases from V and 4 bases from J, leaving 18 bases between. Germline loops: CDR1 MDHEN, CDR2 SYDVKM. The CDR3 has 16 residues. The chain's CDR3 is CASSEPNRATNQPQHF. The CDR3 coding sequence is TGTGCCAGCAGTGAACCAAATAGGGCGACAAATCAGCCCCAGCATTTT.

The V and J genes are TRBV28 and TRBJ1-3; D gene uncertain. V dropped 3 bases and J dropped 5 bases, with 5 bases sitting between them. This CDR3 is 12 amino acids long. The germline V gene has CDR1 MDHEN and CDR2 SYDVKM. The CDR3 DNA reads TGTGCCAGCAGTTTGAATAGAAACACCATATATTTT. As protein: CASSLNRNTIYF. Full variable domain (missing parts from reference TRBV28 and TRBJ1-3): DVKVTQSSRYLVKRTGEKVFLECVQDMDHENMFWYRQDPGLGLRLIYFSYDVKMKEKGDIPEGYSVSREKKERFSLILESASTNQTSMYLCASSLNRNTIYFGEGSWLTVV.

V and J are TRBV6-4 and TRBJ2-7; TRBD1 matches at 8 bases. Germline loops: CDR1 MRHNA, CDR2 SNTAGT. V shed 7 bases and J 9 bases; nucleotides not matched to a gene: 8. The CDR3 has 12 amino acids. The CDR3 protein is CASMRTGGRQYF. CDR3 coding DNA: TGTGCCAGCATGAGAACAGGGGGTAGGCAGTACTTC.

The chain is built from TRBV5-6 and TRBJ2-1, with D unclear. The CDR3 consists of 16 residues. Trimming took 0 bases from V and 7 from J, leaving 17 bases between them. Germline CDR1 SGHDT, CDR2 YYEEEE. CDR3 sequence reads: CASSLGLGGSRNEQFF. The CDR3, as DNA: TGTGCCAGCAGCTTGGGGTTGGGCGGTTCACGAAATGAGCAGTTCTTC. The entire variable domain, with the rest obtained from reference TRBV5-6 and TRBJ2-1, is as follows: DAGVTQSPTHLIKTRGQQVTLRCSPKSGHDTVSWYQQALGQGPQFIFQYYEEEERQRGNFPDRFSGHQFPNYSSELNVNALLLGDSALYLCASSLGLGGSRNEQFFGPGTRLTVL.

The chain employs TRBV2 and TRBJ2-7; no clear D. Germline V gene sequence: CDR1 SNHLY, CDR2 FYNNEI. The CDR3 is 12 residues long. Trimming pared 6 bases from V and 0 bases from J, leaving 6 bases between. The chain's CDR3 is CASRWSSYEQYF. In DNA form, the CDR3 reads TGTGCCAGCAGGTGGAGCTCCTACGAGCAGTACTTC.